The clone carrying this TCR beta chain appeared many times. Its matching antigen is unknown. The CDR3 end falls 3 residues outside the read, so it is completed with the germline J gene. The source of the sample is a study of T cell clonality in common variable immunodeficiency. Here immunoSEQ multiplex PCR was the method, and the copy in TCRdb shows in-frame clones only, minus some. The sample yields just over 25,000 clones, without any singletons. V lost 2 bases to trimming and J lost 6 bases; unmatched junction nucleotides: 9. Germline CDR1 and CDR2: SGDLS and YYNGEE. This CDR3 has 16 amino acids. General observations from the study: Fewer deletions and N-nucleotide insertions were reportedly seen in common variable immunodeficiency TCR beta sequences. Authors noted CVID clonality's cause needs subpopulation repertoire sequencing.

Caucasian heritage predominated among both patients and controls. Blood came from CVID subjects not ill and not taking immunomodulatory or immunosuppressive medication. The rearrangement uses TRBV9 and TRBJ2-3; TRBD2 aligns across 10 bases. The material sequenced was peripheral blood mononuclear cells. The source is a human donor with common variable immunodeficiency. The CDR3: CASSVASGGLLDTQYF. The covered CDR3 bases are TGTGCCAGCAGCGTTGCTAGCGGGGGTCTTCTCGATACG. Full variable domain (missing parts from reference TRBV9 and TRBJ2-3): DSGVTQTPKHLITATGQRVTLRCSPRSGDLSVYWYQQSLDQGLQFLIQYYNGEERAKGNILERFSAQQFPDLHSELNLSSLELGDSALYFCASSVASGGLLDTQYFGPGTRLTVL.